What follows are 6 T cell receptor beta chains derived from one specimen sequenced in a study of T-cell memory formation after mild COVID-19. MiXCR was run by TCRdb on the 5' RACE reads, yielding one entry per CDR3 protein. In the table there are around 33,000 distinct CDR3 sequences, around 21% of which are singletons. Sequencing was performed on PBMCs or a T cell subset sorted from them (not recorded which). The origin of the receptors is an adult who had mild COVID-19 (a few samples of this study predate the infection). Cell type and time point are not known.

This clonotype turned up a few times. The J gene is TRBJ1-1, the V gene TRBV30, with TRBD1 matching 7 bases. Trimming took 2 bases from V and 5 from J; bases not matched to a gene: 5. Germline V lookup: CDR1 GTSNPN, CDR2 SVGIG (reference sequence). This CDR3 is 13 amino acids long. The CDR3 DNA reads TGTGCCTGGAGTCAACAGGGGTATACTGAAGCTTTCTTT. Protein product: CAWSQQGYTEAFF.

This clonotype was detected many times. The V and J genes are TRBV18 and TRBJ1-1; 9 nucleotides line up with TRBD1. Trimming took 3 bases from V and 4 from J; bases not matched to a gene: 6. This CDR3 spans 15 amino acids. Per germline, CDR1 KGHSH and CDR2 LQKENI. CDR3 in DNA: TGTGCCAGCTCACCTCGGGACAGGGCGTCCACTGAAGCTTTCTTT. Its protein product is CASSPRDRASTEAFF.

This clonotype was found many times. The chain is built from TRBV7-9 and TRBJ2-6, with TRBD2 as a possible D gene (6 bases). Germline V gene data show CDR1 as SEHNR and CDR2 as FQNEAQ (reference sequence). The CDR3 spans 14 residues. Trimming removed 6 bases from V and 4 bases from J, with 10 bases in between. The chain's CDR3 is CASREGSGANVLTF. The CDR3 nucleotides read TGTGCCAGCAGGGAGGGTTCCGGGGCCAACGTCCTGACTTTC.

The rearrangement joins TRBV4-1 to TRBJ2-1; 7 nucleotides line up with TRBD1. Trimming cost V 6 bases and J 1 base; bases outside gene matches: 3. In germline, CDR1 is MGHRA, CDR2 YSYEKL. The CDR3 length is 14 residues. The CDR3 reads CASSHRGSYNEQFF. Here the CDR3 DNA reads TGCGCCAGCAGTCACAGGGGTTCCTACAATGAGCAGTTCTTC.

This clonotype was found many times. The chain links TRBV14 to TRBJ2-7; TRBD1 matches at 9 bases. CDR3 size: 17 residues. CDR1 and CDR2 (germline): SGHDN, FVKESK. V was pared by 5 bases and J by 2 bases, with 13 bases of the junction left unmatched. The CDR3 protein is CASSSLTGGSPTYEQYF. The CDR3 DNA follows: TGTGCCAGCAGCTCACTAACAGGGGGCTCCCCTACCTACGAGCAGTACTTC. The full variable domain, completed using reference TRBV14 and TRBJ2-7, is EAGVTQFPSHSVIEKGQTVTLRCDPISGHDNLYWYRRVMGKEIKFLLHFVKESKQDESGMPNNRFLAERTGGTYSTLKVQPAELEDSGVYFCASSSLTGGSPTYEQYFGPGTRLTVT.

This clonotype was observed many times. The CDR3 reads CASSQAGVYYGYTF. CDR3 bases: TGTGCCAGCAGCCAAGCAGGGGTTTACTATGGCTACACCTTC. This rearrangement joins TRBV3-1 to TRBJ1-2, with D possibly TRBD1 on 6 matching bases. V dropped 1 base and J dropped 3 bases, with 9 bases sitting between them. The length of the CDR3 is 14 residues. Germline V lookup: CDR1 LGHDT, CDR2 YNNKEL (reference sequence).